This record covers a single T cell receptor (beta chain). What it binds is not known. The data belong to a study of cytomegalovirus exposure and HLA in healthy donors. From germline, CDR1 is LNHDA and CDR2 SQIVND (reference sequence). The CDR3 has 16 residues. After removal of 3 bases from V and 2 bases from J, the junction contained 10 bases not matched to a gene. General study results and limits: In an earlier analysis, most TCR beta V segments were productive about 87% or about 30% of the time. The later analysis indicated that the majority of CMV-associated TCR beta chains appeared HLA-restricted.

PCR was performed using 60 Vbeta and 13 Jbeta primers. Here immunoSEQ multiplex PCR was the method, and the copy in TCRdb shows in-frame clones only, minus some. This repertoire shows around 30,000 clones, 44% found once; its top ten account for 1.5% to 2.5%. The source is a woman in her forties or fifties in good health and CMV-seronegative. The chain combines TRBV19 with TRBJ2-7; 7 nucleotides line up with TRBD2. Sequenced input: PBMCs. CDR3 coding DNA: TGTGCCAGTAGTATCCCTCTAGCGGAGGCCCCCTACGAGCAGTACTTC. Translating gives CASSIPLAEAPYEQYF.